This TCR beta chain was sequenced for a study of T cells after yellow fever vaccination. TCRdb ran MiXCR on the 5' RACE reads and lists one entry per CDR3 protein. The sample lists 150,000 to 200,000 distinct CDR3 sequences; 11% were seen once. The germline V and J ends were trimmed by 3 bases and 8 bases, with 13 bases remaining between them. The CDR3 runs to 13 residues. The germline CDR1 and CDR2 sequences are MDHEN and SYDVKM. This chain uses TRBV28 with TRBJ1-1, with no clear D. The receptor's source is a man between 18 and 35 years old who received the YFV17D yellow fever vaccine. Source: CD8+ T cells sorted from PBMCs, taken 15 days after the yellow fever booster vaccination. The CDR3 nucleotides are TGTGCCAGCAGTTTCGCTACGGCGGTGGAAGCTTTCTTT. Its translation is CASSFATAVEAFF. Full variable domain (remainder filled in from reference TRBV28 and TRBJ1-1): DVKVTQSSRYLVKRTGEKVFLECVQDMDHENMFWYRQDPGLGLRLIYFSYDVKMKEKGDIPEGYSVSREKKERFSLILESASTNQTSMYLCASSFATAVEAFFGQGTRLTVV.